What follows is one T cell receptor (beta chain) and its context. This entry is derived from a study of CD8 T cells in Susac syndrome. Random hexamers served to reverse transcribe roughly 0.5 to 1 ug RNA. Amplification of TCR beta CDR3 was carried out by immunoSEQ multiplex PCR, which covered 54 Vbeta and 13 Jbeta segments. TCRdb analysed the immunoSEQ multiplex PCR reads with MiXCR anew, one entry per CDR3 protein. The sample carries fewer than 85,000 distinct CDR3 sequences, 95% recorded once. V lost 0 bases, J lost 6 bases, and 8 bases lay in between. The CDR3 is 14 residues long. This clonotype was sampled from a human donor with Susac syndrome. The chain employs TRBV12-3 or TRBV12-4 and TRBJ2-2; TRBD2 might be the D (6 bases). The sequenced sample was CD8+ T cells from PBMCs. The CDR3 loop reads CASSLASGPGELFF. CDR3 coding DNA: TGTGCCAGCAGTTTAGCGAGCGGGCCCGGGGAGCTGTTTTTT.